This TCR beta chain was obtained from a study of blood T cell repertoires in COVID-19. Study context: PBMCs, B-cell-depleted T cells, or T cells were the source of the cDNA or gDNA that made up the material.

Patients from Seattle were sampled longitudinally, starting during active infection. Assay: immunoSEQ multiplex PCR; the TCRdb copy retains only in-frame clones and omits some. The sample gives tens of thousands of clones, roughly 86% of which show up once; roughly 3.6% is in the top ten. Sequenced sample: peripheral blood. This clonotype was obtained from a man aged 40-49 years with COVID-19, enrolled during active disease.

In DNA form, the CDR3 reads TGTGCCAGCAGTTGGCGGAGCACAGATACGCAGTATTTT. Its protein product is CASSWRSTDTQYF. The chain has TRBV27 and TRBJ2-3; D gene uncertain. Germline V lookup: CDR1 MNHEY, CDR2 SMNVEV (reference sequence). The CDR3 runs to 13 residues. The ends were cut back, 4 bases at V and 0 bases at J, with 5 bases in the middle.